This T cell receptor beta chain was sequenced for a study of identical twins. TCRdb analysed the 5' RACE reads with MiXCR anew, one entry per CDR3 protein. The data hold 500,000 or so distinct CDR3 sequences, with less than 25% observed a single time. This clonotype has just a few counts. What it binds is unknown. Study results and caveats: Reduced insertions were recorded for abundant cord blood beta clonotypes, with no such pattern in memory repertoires.

These same data were also listed under a study on T cells expressing NK-cell markers.

Sequenced input: CD4+ T cells sorted from blood. The clonotype comes from a woman under 30 in good health.

The CDR3 nucleotides are TGCAGTGCCGTCGGCACGAAGGTAAATCAGCCCCAGCATTTT. Translation: CSAVGTKVNQPQHF. J is TRBJ1-5 and V is TRBV20-1; D remains ambiguous. CDR3 length equals 14 residues. The ends were cut back, 6 bases at V and 4 bases at J, with 16 bases in the middle. Germline CDR1 DFQATT, CDR2 SNEGSKA (reference sequence).